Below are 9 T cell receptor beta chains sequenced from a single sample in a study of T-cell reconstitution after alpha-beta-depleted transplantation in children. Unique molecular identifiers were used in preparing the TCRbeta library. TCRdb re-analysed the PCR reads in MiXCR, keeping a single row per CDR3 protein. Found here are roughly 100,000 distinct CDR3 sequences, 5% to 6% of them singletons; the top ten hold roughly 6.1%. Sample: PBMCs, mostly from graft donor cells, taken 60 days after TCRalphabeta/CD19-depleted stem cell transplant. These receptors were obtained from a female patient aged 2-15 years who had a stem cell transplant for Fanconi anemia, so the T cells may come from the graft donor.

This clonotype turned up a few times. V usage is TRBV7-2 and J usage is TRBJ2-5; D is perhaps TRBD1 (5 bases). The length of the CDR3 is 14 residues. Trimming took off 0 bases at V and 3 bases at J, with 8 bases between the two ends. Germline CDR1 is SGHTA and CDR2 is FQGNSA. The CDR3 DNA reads TGTGCCAGCAGCTTAGCGGGGCCCAAAGAGACCCAGTACTTC. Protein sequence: CASSLAGPKETQYF.

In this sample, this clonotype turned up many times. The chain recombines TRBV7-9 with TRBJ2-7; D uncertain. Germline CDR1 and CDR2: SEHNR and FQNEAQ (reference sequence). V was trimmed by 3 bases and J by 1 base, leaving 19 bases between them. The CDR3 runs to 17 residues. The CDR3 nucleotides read TGTGCCAGCAGCTTGTACTTTGGGGTACAGAGATCCTACGAGCAGTACTTC. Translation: CASSLYFGVQRSYEQYF.

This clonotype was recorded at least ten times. The CDR3 reads CASSVRQDGNTIYF. In DNA, the CDR3 is TGTGCCAGCAGCGTAAGACAAGATGGAAACACCATATATTTT. V is TRBV9 and J is TRBJ1-3; no reliable D call. Trimming stripped 1 base from V and 3 bases from J, with 8 bases between. The CDR3 has 14 residues. Per the germline V gene, CDR1 is SGDLS and CDR2 is YYNGEE.

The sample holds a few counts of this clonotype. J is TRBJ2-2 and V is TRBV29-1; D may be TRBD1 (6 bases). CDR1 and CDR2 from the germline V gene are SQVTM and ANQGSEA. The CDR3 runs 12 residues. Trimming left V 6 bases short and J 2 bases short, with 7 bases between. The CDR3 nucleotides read TGCAGCGTGGGACAAAACACCGGGGAGCTGTTTTTT. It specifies CSVGQNTGELFF.

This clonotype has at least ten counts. This chain's CDR3 is CASSFGAGEAFF. The DNA of the CDR3 is TGTGCCAGCAGTTTCGGGGCAGGGGAAGCTTTCTTT. V is TRBV28 and J is TRBJ1-1; D possibly corresponds to TRBD1 (5 bases). The V gene lost 3 bases and the J gene lost 8 bases, with 10 bases spanning the gap. In germline, CDR1 is MDHEN, CDR2 SYDVKM. CDR3 length: 12 residues.

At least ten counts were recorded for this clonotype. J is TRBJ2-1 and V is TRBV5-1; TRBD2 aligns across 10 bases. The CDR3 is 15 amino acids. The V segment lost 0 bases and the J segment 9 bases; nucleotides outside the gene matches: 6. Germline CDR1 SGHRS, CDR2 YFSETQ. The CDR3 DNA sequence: TGCGCCAGCAGCTTGGAGACTAGCGGGTGGGGTGAGCAGTTCTTC. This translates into CASSLETSGWGEQFF.

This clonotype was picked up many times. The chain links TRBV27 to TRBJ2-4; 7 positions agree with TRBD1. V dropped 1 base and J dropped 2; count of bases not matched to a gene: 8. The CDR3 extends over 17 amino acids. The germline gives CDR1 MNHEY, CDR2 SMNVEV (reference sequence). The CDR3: CASSLWGTQGTKNIQYF. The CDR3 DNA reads TGTGCCAGCAGTTTATGGGGGACACAGGGGACCAAAAACATTCAGTACTTC.

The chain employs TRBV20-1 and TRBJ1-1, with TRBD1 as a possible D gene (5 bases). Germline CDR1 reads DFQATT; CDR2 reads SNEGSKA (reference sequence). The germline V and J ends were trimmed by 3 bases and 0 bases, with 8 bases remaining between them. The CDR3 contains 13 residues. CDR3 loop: CSARGQVNTEAFF. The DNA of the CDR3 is TGCAGTGCTAGGGGGCAGGTGAACACTGAAGCTTTCTTT.

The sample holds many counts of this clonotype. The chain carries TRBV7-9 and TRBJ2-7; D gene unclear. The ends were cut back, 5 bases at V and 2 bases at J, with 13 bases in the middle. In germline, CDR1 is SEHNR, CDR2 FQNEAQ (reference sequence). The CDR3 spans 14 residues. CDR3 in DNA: TGTGCCAGCAGCACCCGGACCCACCCCTACGAGCAGTACTTC. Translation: CASSTRTHPYEQYF.